This passage covers 13 T cell receptor beta chains from one sample sequenced in a study of neurological immune-mediated disorders. MiXCR was run by TCRdb on the 5' RACE reads, yielding one entry per CDR3 protein. This sample carries roughly 46,000 distinct CDR3 sequences, less than 2% of them seen once, and the ten largest clones take around 2.1%. Material: PBMCs. Every receptor here comes from a woman aged 40 to 50 with multiple sclerosis.

The chain links TRBV20-1 to TRBJ1-2; perhaps TRBD1 as D (6 bases). The germline gives CDR1 DFQATT, CDR2 SNEGSKA (reference sequence). Trimming stripped 5 bases from V and 13 bases from J, with 14 bases between. This CDR3 region has 10 residues. This CDR3 reads CSAVYRETTF. CDR3 bases: TGCAGTGCTGTATACAGGGAAACCACCTTC.

This clonotype was seen repeatedly, ten times or more. The genes are TRBV20-1 and TRBJ1-5; a weak D match, TRBD1 (6 bases). V lost 6 bases, J lost 4 bases, and 10 bases lay in between. CDR1 and CDR2 from the germline V gene are DFQATT and SNEGSKA (reference sequence). This CDR3 region has 12 residues. In nucleotides, the CDR3 is TGCAGTGCCCGGGACAATAATCAGCCCCAGCATTTT. It yields the protein CSARDNNQPQHF.

About this clonotype: A much larger clonotype is one base distant, so this may be a read error. The V and J genes are TRBV10-3 and TRBJ1-1, with no clear D. This CDR3 has 14 amino acids. The germline V gene encodes CDR1 ENHRY and CDR2 SYGVKD. CDR3: CAISPSWGNTAAFF. In DNA form, the CDR3 reads TGTGCCATCAGCCCGTCTTGGGGAAACACTGCAGCTTTCTTT.

This clonotype was counted many times. CDR3 bases: TGTGCCAGCAGCCAAGATCGCGTCACAGATACGCAGTATTTT. Its translation is CASSQDRVTDTQYF. J is TRBJ2-3 and V is TRBV3-1; D not resolved. CDR3 length: 14 amino acids. V shed 0 bases and J shed 2 bases, with 6 bases lying between them. In germline, CDR1 is LGHDT, CDR2 YNNKEL (reference sequence).

This clonotype appeared many times. V usage is TRBV20-1 and J usage is TRBJ2-5, with 10 bases fitting TRBD2. Germline V CDR1 and CDR2: DFQATT, SNEGSKA (reference sequence). This CDR3 contains 15 residues. With V trimmed by 0 bases and J by 1 base, 2 bases remained unmatched. The CDR3, as DNA: TGCAGTGCTAGAGATACTAGCGGGATCCAAGAGACCCAGTACTTC. Its protein product is CSARDTSGIQETQYF.

This clonotype showed up many times. The rearrangement joins TRBV12-3 or TRBV12-4 to TRBJ2-1; 9 nucleotides align to TRBD2. CDR3 length: 16 amino acids. The trim removed 3 bases at V and 8 bases at J, leaving 11 bases unmatched. The chain's CDR3 is CASSFRGGGARYEQFF. The CDR3 coding sequence is TGTGCCAGCAGTTTCCGGGGCGGGGGGGCGAGGTATGAGCAGTTCTTC.

This clonotype was found many times. The V call is TRBV5-1, the J call TRBJ1-2, with D perhaps TRBD1 (6 bases). CDR1 is SGHRS, CDR2 YFSETQ, per germline. The CDR3 has 14 amino acids. Deletions cut 1 base from V and 3 bases from J, with 10 bases between. CDR3 amino acids: CASSLRRQDYGYTF. For the CDR3, the DNA is TGCGCCAGCAGCTTGAGGAGACAGGACTATGGCTACACCTTC. Filled out from reference TRBV5-1 and TRBJ1-2, the complete variable domain reads KAGVTQTPRYLIKTRGQQVTLSCSPISGHRSVSWYQQTPGQGLQFLFEYFSETQRNKGNFPGRFSGRQFSNSRSEMNVSTLELGDSALYLCASSLRRQDYGYTFGSGTRLTVV.

This clonotype appeared many times. V is TRBV4-2 and J is TRBJ2-7; D not certain. V lost 1 base and J 2 bases, leaving 9 bases between the germline ends. Germline CDR1 reads LGHNA; CDR2 reads YNFKEQ. This CDR3 is built from 14 residues. Here the CDR3 DNA reads TGTGCCAGCAGCCAAGCTGCAGTAACCTACGAGCAGTACTTC. This codes for CASSQAAVTYEQYF.

This clonotype was counted ten times or more. The chain joins TRBV29-1 to TRBJ2-7, with 8 bases that match TRBD1. Trimming cost V 7 bases and J 5 bases; bases outside gene matches: 4. This CDR3 is built from 11 residues. The germline V gene has CDR1 SQVTM and CDR2 ANQGSEA. The CDR3: CSGLQGDEQYF. In DNA form, the CDR3 reads TGCAGCGGACTACAGGGGGACGAGCAGTACTTC.

This clonotype was recorded at least ten times. The rearrangement uses TRBV6-5 and TRBJ1-5, with 8 bases aligning to TRBD1. Germline-derived CDR1 and CDR2 are MNHEY and SVGAGI. The CDR3 has 14 residues. Trimming at V came to 6 bases and at J to 8 bases, leaving 9 bases not matched to a gene. CDR3 region: CASSLTGGGKPQHF. The CDR3 DNA reads as TGTGCCAGCAGCCTCACAGGGGGTGGTAAGCCCCAGCATTTT.

In its sample, this clonotype was seen many times. This rearrangement joins TRBV29-1 to TRBJ2-1; TRBD2 matches at 9 bases. J gave up 5 bases and V 2 bases, and 7 bases lay outside the gene matches. The CDR3 runs to 15 residues. The germline gives CDR1 SQVTM, CDR2 ANQGSEA. The CDR3 coding sequence is TGCAGCGTTGAAAGGCCGACTAGCGGCCACAATGAGCAGTTCTTC. It specifies CSVERPTSGHNEQFF.

This clonotype is categorized as medium-sized (0.01 to 0.1%). The V and J genes are TRBV10-3 and TRBJ2-2; 10 nucleotides line up with TRBD2. The CDR3 is 15 residues long. Germline CDR1 reads ENHRY; CDR2 reads SYGVKD. With 5 bases clipped from V and 1 base from J, the junction kept 1 base outside the gene matches. The CDR3 protein is CAISRTSGNTGELFF. The DNA for the CDR3 is TGTGCCATCAGTAGGACTAGCGGGAACACCGGGGAGCTGTTTTTT.

This clonotype was seen ten or more times. This chain uses TRBV20-1 with TRBJ2-2; 9 bases are shared with TRBD2. V shed 6 bases, J shed 5 bases, and the junction held 7 bases outside the gene matches. CDR1 and CDR2 from the germline V gene are DFQATT and SNEGSKA (reference sequence). The CDR3 spans 14 residues. As DNA, the CDR3 is TGCAGTGCCCAAAGCGGGGGGTGGACCGGGGAGCTGTTTTTT. It translates to CSAQSGGWTGELFF.